The rows below give T cell receptor beta chains drawn from one sample of a study of T cell clones after liver transplantation. Profiling relied on immunoSEQ multiplex PCR, and the TCRdb table lists in-frame clones only, not all of them. Altogether approximately 75,000 clones are present, about four fifths being singletons, with the ten largest covering approximately 0.8%. The material sequenced was CD4+ T cells from blood, taken 12 months after liver transplant. The receptors shown here come from a human patient who received a liver transplant. Some T cells may originate from the graft donor. The CDR3 runs from the conserved cysteine through the conserved F or W. The D gene is left open where the match is weak. Only some rows state a clone size, as once, few, many or a class for expanded clones.

abundance | j_gene | d_gene | v_gene | len | CDR3aa | CDR3nt
. | TRBJ2-2 | TRBD2 | TRBV19 | 16 | CASSGTSGRLNGELFF | TGTGCCAGTAGTGGGACTAGCGGGAGGCTTAACGGGGAGCTGTTTTTT
. | TRBJ2-1 | . | TRBV5-4 | 14 | CASSPADPPPRAVF | TGTGCCAGCAGCCCAGCTGATCCTCCCCCGAGGGCTGTCTTC
few | TRBJ1-3 | . | TRBV30 | 14 | CAWTKSLSGNTIYF | TGTGCCTGGACTAAAAGCCTCTCTGGAAACACCATATATTTT
. | TRBJ2-1 | TRBD2 | TRBV5-6 | 13 | CASSYGLANEQFF | TGTGCCAGCAGCTACGGACTAGCGAATGAGCAGTTCTTC
. | TRBJ1-3 | . | TRBV28 | 15 | CASSFSGQFGNTIYF | TGTGCCAGCAGTTTCTCTGGACAGTTCGGAAACACCATATATTTT
few | TRBJ1-1 | . | TRBV20-1 | 11 | CSANRQEKAFF | TGCAGTGCTAACCGACAGGAGAAAGCTTTCTTT
. | TRBJ1-5 | TRBD1 | TRBV7-2 | 15 | CASRGGTGVNQPQHF | TGTGCCAGCAGGGGAGGGACAGGGGTCAATCAGCCCCAGCATTTT
. | TRBJ2-1 | . | TRBV9 | 15 | CASSHGGLEYNEQFF | TGTGCCAGCAGCCACGGGGGACTTGAATACAATGAGCAGTTCTTC
few | TRBJ2-7 | TRBD2 | TRBV27 | 16 | CASSIRTSGGPGEQYF | TGTGCCAGCAGTATAAGGACTAGCGGGGGCCCGGGGGAGCAGTACTTC
few | TRBJ2-6 | . | TRBV6-1 | 17 | CASSERGVTSGANVLTF | TGTGCCAGCAGTGAAAGGGGGGTTACATCTGGGGCCAACGTCCTGACTTTC
few | TRBJ1-1 | . | TRBV4-3 | 16 | CASSQAPLTGNTEAFF | TGCGCCAGCAGCCAAGCTCCCTTGACAGGGAACACTGAAGCTTTCTTT
. | TRBJ1-2 | . | TRBV6-1 | 13 | CASRYRDQNGYTF | TGTGCCAGCAGATACAGGGATCAGAATGGCTACACCTTC
. | TRBJ2-3 | TRBD2 | TRBV25-1 | 15 | CASSGASGRKDTQYF | TGTGCCAGCAGTGGGGCTAGCGGGAGGAAAGATACGCAGTATTTT
. | TRBJ2-7 | TRBD2 | TRBV5-1 | 15 | CASSELAGGDYEQYF | TGCGCCAGCAGCGAACTAGCGGGAGGCGACTACGAGCAGTACTTC
. | TRBJ2-5 | TRBD2 | TRBV19 | 14 | CASSMIGRGETQYF | TGTGCCAGTAGTATGATCGGGAGGGGCGAGACCCAGTACTTC
few | TRBJ2-5 | . | TRBV9 | 13 | CASSGTGLETQYF | TGTGCCAGCAGCGGTACAGGGTTGGAGACCCAGTACTTC
. | TRBJ2-3 | . | TRBV7-2 | 16 | CASSTHRGGGTDTQYF | TGTGCCAGCAGCACCCACAGGGGAGGTGGGACAGATACGCAGTATTTT
. | TRBJ2-1 | . | TRBV21-1 | 16 | CASSKDARGQYNEQFF | TGTGCCAGCAGCAAAGACGCACGGGGTCAGTACAATGAGCAGTTCTTC
. | TRBJ2-1 | . | TRBV18 | 12 | CASSSGRIEQFF | TGTGCCAGCTCATCAGGACGGATAGAGCAGTTCTTC
. | TRBJ2-5 | . | TRBV15 | 16 | CATSRDSRLGGETQYF | TGTGCCACCAGCAGAGATTCTCGGCTGGGAGGAGAGACCCAGTACTTC
. | TRBJ2-1 | . | TRBV5-6 | 13 | CASRLSSYNEQFF | TGTGCCAGCAGACTAAGCTCCTACAATGAGCAGTTCTTC
. | TRBJ1-1 | . | TRBV28 | 14 | CASSLTQGTTEAFF | TGTGCCAGCAGTTTAACCCAGGGCACTACTGAAGCTTTCTTT
. | TRBJ1-2 | TRBD1 | TRBV30 | 13 | CAWGRDRPRGYTF | TGTGCCTGGGGACGGGACAGGCCCCGGGGCTACACCTTC
. | TRBJ2-3 | TRBD2 | TRBV5-4 | 15 | CASSLAGGPGDTQYF | TGTGCCAGCAGTCTAGCGGGAGGGCCAGGAGATACGCAGTATTTT
. | TRBJ1-2 | TRBD1 | TRBV28 | 13 | CASTTGASYGYTF | TGTGCCAGCACCACAGGGGCCTCCTATGGCTACACCTTC
. | TRBJ1-4 | TRBD1 | TRBV2 | 17 | CASSEVFNRGVGEKLFF | TGTGCCAGCAGTGAAGTTTTTAACAGGGGCGTGGGGGAAAAACTGTTTTTT
. | TRBJ1-2 | TRBD1 | TRBV5-1 | 14 | CASKPGQGDYGYTF | TGCGCCAGCAAGCCGGGACAGGGGGACTATGGCTACACCTTC
. | TRBJ1-1 | . | TRBV6-1 | 15 | CASSEGGRPNTEAFF | TGTGCCAGCAGTGAAGGGGGCCGGCCCAACACTGAAGCTTTCTTT
. | TRBJ2-5 | TRBD1 | TRBV6-6 | 11 | CAIGQGETQYF | TGTGCCATAGGACAGGGGGAGACCCAGTACTTC
. | TRBJ1-1 | . | TRBV28 | 11 | CASSPITEAFF | TGTGCCAGCAGTCCGATCACTGAAGCTTTCTTT
. | TRBJ2-1 | TRBD2 | TRBV27 | 13 | CASGREYFNEQFF | TGTGCCTCTGGGCGGGAGTATTTCAATGAGCAGTTCTTC
few | TRBJ2-5 | . | TRBV12-5 | 15 | CASGLAEGGRGTQYF | TGTGCTAGTGGTTTGGCCGAGGGAGGTCGTGGGACCCAGTACTTC
. | TRBJ2-7 | . | TRBV4-3 | 15 | CASSRAAGFSYEQYF | TGCGCCAGCAGCCGAGCAGCGGGTTTTTCCTACGAGCAGTACTTC
. | TRBJ1-4 | . | TRBV11-2 | 14 | CASSLVATNEKLFF | TGTGCCAGCAGCTTGGTTGCAACTAATGAAAAACTGTTTTTT
once | TRBJ2-7 | . | TRBV2 | 12 | CAISSGGYEQYF | TGTGCCATCTCCTCGGGCGGCTACGAGCAGTACTTC
. | TRBJ2-7 | TRBD1 | TRBV6-5 | 14 | CASRTPGQGYEQYF | TGTGCCAGCAGAACCCCGGGACAGGGCTACGAGCAGTACTTC
. | TRBJ2-3 | . | TRBV7-7 | 13 | CASSLQIADTQYF | TGTGCTAGCAGCTTACAAATTGCAGATACGCAGTATTTT
. | TRBJ1-1 | . | TRBV18 | 15 | CASSPPGRRNTEAFF | TGTGCCAGCTCACCACCGGGACGCCGGAACACTGAAGCTTTCTTT
. | TRBJ1-5 | . | TRBV19 | 14 | CASSRGGGNQPQHF | TGTGCCAGTAGTCGGGGGGGCGGCAATCAGCCCCAGCATTTT
. | TRBJ1-4 | . | TRBV25-1 | 15 | CASSEYRRVYEKLFF | TGTGCCAGCAGTGAATACCGCAGGGTGTATGAAAAACTGTTTTTT
. | TRBJ1-1 | TRBD1 | TRBV5-1 | 15 | CASSDGQGADTEAFF | TGCGCCAGCAGCGACGGACAGGGGGCGGACACTGAAGCTTTCTTT
. | TRBJ1-5 | . | TRBV28 | 13 | CASRFHGNQPQHF | TGTGCCAGCAGATTTCACGGTAATCAGCCCCAGCATTTT
. | TRBJ1-1 | . | TRBV28 | 13 | CASSFRGGTEAFF | TGTGCCAGCAGTTTTCGGGGGGGGACTGAAGCTTTCTTT
few | TRBJ1-2 | TRBD1 | TRBV6-5 | 14 | CASSYGTEGYGYTF | TGTGCCAGCAGTTATGGGACAGAAGGCTATGGCTACACCTTC
. | TRBJ2-3 | TRBD2 | TRBV19 | 18 | CASSISAGGASRTDTQYF | TGTGCCAGTAGTATCTCCGCCGGGGGGGCGAGTAGAACAGATACGCAGTATTTT
. | TRBJ1-3 | . | TRBV18 | 15 | CASSPTADSGNTIYF | TGTGCCAGCTCACCAACCGCAGACTCTGGAAACACCATATATTTT
. | TRBJ1-1 | TRBD1 | TRBV18 | 16 | CASSHRTGARRTEAFF | TGTGCCAGCTCACACCGGACAGGGGCTAGAAGAACTGAAGCTTTCTTT
. | TRBJ2-5 | . | TRBV14 | 15 | CASSQGGRGGETQYF | TGTGCCAGCAGCCAAGGTGGGCGGGGTGGAGAGACCCAGTACTTC
. | TRBJ2-2 | TRBD2 | TRBV5-4 | 16 | CASSRTSGRNTGELFF | TGTGCCAGCAGCAGGACTAGCGGGAGAAACACCGGGGAGCTGTTTTTT
. | TRBJ1-1 | . | TRBV7-2 | 13 | CASSRTRQFEAFF | TGTGCCAGCAGCCGAACCCGACAGTTTGAAGCTTTCTTT
. | TRBJ2-5 | . | TRBV7-9 | 12 | CASSSLLETQYF | TGTGCCAGCAGCTCACTCCTTGAGACCCAGTACTTC
. | TRBJ1-2 | TRBD1 | TRBV7-9 | 14 | CASSHPGTGNDYTF | TGCGCCAGCAGCCATCCCGGGACAGGGAACGACTACACCTTC
. | TRBJ1-1 | TRBD1 | TRBV5-1 | 15 | CASSHRDRGNTEAFF | TGCGCCAGCAGCCACCGGGACAGGGGAAACACTGAAGCTTTCTTT
. | TRBJ1-2 | TRBD1 | TRBV5-1 | 14 | CASRRQGANYGYTF | TGCGCCAGCAGGAGACAGGGGGCGAACTATGGCTACACCTTC